This T cell receptor beta chain was sequenced for a study of blood T cell repertoires in COVID-19. Overall study: Collection of acute and convalescent COVID-19 samples took place in the United States, Italy and Spain. Sources were T cells, B-cell-depleted T cells, or PBMCs; the material itself was cDNA or gDNA.

V was clipped by 8 bases and J by 1 base, with 9 bases between them. CDR3 length equals 12 residues. This clone has just a few counts. Data came from immunoSEQ multiplex PCR; TCRdb stores just in-frame clones and leaves some out. The data show about 330,000 clones, with nearly 90% seen just once and approximately 5% held by the top ten. Each participant's cohort was designated according to participant-reported clinical history. The sample comprised PBMCs or T cells enriched from blood (not recorded which). The origin of this receptor is a young woman who had recovered from COVID-19. The rearrangement links TRBV12-3 or TRBV12-4 to TRBJ2-7; D is unresolved. The CDR3 here is CASSRQSYEQYF. The CDR3 DNA is TGTGCCAGCTCCAGGCAGTCCTACGAGCAGTACTTC.